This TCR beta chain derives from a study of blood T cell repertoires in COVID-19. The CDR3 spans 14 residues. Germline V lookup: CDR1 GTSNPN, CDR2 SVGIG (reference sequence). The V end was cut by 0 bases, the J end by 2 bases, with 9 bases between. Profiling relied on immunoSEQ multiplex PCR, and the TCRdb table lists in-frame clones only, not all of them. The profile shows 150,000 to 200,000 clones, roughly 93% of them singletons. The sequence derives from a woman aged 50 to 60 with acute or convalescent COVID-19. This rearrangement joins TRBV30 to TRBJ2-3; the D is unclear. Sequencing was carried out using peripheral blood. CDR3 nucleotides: TGTGCCTGGAGTGTAAGCAAATCCACAGATACGCAGTATTTT. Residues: CAWSVSKSTDTQYF. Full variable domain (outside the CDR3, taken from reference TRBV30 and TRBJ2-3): SQTIHQWPATLVQPVGSPLSLECTVEGTSNPNLYWYRQAAGRGLQLLFYSVGIGQISSEVPQNLSASRPQDRQFILSSKKLLLSDSGFYLCAWSVSKSTDTQYFGPGTRLTVL.